These 18 T cell receptor beta chains originate from one sample sequenced in a study of monozygotic twins with inflammatory bowel disease. TCRdb re-called the 5' RACE reads and catalogs CDR3 proteins one per entry, DNA excluded. The sample yields about 380,000 distinct CDR3 sequences, of which the top ten take up approximately 2.8%. Material for sequencing was blood. The receptor source for this set is a human donor with ulcerative colitis or Crohn's disease, or a healthy co-twin of an affected twin (not recorded which).

The chain links TRBV4-2 to TRBJ1-1. Germline assignment: CDR1 LGHNA and CDR2 YNFKEQ. The length of the CDR3 is 14 residues. The CDR3 loop is CASSQEGRNTEAFF.

The chain recombines TRBV4-1 with TRBJ1-5; TCRdb indicates TRBD1, and absent DNA this call remains unverified. This CDR3 region has 16 residues. CDR1 MGHRA and CDR2 YSYEKL come from the germline V gene. The CDR3 loop reads CASSQDGGYGNQPQHF.

This chain links TRBV7-9 with TRBJ2-7. Per germline, CDR1 SEHNR and CDR2 FQNEAQ (reference sequence). This CDR3 is built from 12 residues. CDR3 protein: CASSPIRYEQYF. Full variable domain (remainder filled in from reference TRBV7-9 and TRBJ2-7): DTGVSQNPRHKITKRGQNVTFRCDPISEHNRLYWYRQTLGQGPEFLTYFQNEAQLEKSRLLSDRFSAERPKGSFSTLEIQRTEQGDSAMYLCASSPIRYEQYFGPGTRLTVT.

The chain joins TRBV6-5 to TRBJ1-5. Germline CDR1 reads MNHEY; CDR2 reads SVGAGI. The CDR3 has 16 amino acids. The CDR3 reads CASSYVNVRAFQPQHF.

The rearrangement uses TRBV5-5 and TRBJ1-5; TCRdb's assignment of TRBD1 cannot be checked, as there is no DNA. CDR3 length equals 15 residues. CDR1 and CDR2 from the germline V gene are SGHKS and YYEKEE (reference sequence). The CDR3 here is CASSWGTGSYQPQHF. Supplemented by reference TRBV5-5 and TRBJ1-5, the full variable domain reads DAGVTQSPTHLIKTRGQQVTLRCSPISGHKSVSWYQQVLGQGPQFIFQYYEKEERGRGNFPDRFSARQFPNYSSELNVNALLLGDSALYLCASSWGTGSYQPQHFGDGTRLSIL.

J is TRBJ2-1 and V is TRBV18; the TRBD2 assignment by TCRdb is unverifiable without DNA. Germline values: CDR1 KGHSH, CDR2 LQKENI. The CDR3 is made up of 18 amino acids. CDR3 loop: CASSPFKTSGGSYNEQFF.

The chain is built from TRBV3-1 and TRBJ2-3. The CDR3 runs 16 residues. The germline V gene encodes CDR1 LGHDT and CDR2 YNNKEL (reference sequence). This chain's CDR3 is CASSHLSNSATDTQYF.

This chain connects TRBV12-3 or TRBV12-4 to TRBJ2-4; the TCRdb D gene call, TRBD2, has no DNA to confirm it. The length of the CDR3 is 17 residues. The CDR3 here is CASSLGRRILAKNIQYF.

V usage is TRBV27 and J usage is TRBJ2-3; TCRdb returns TRBD2, unconfirmable since there is no DNA. CDR3 length: 19 amino acids. CDR1 and CDR2 from the germline V gene are MNHEY and SMNVEV (reference sequence). Here the CDR3 reads CASSFTVAGGHAGTDTQYF.

The chain combines TRBV7-2 with TRBJ2-2; the TCRdb D gene call, TRBD1, has no DNA to confirm it. The CDR3 spans 13 residues. The germline V gene encodes CDR1 SGHTA and CDR2 FQGNSA. CDR3 loop: CASSLPLNGELFF.

V is TRBV5-6 and J is TRBJ2-1; TCRdb calls TRBD1, which cannot be checked without DNA. CDR3 length: 14 amino acids. Germline CDR1 SGHDT, CDR2 YYEEEE. CDR3 region: CASRMGLGDNEQFF.

The chain carries TRBV5-1 and TRBJ2-7. The germline CDR1 and CDR2 sequences are SGHRS and YFSETQ. The CDR3 is 13 residues long. Here the CDR3 reads CASSLTVAYEQYF.

The chain carries TRBV20-1 and TRBJ2-1; TCRdb outputs TRBD2, but without DNA this stays unchecked. Germline V gene data show CDR1 as DFQATT and CDR2 as SNEGSKA (reference sequence). The CDR3 covers 15 residues. CDR3 loop: CSARETSGGINEQFF.

The V gene is TRBV9, the J gene TRBJ2-5; the TCRdb D gene call, TRBD2, has no DNA to confirm it. Germline-derived CDR1 and CDR2 are SGDLS and YYNGEE. There are 12 residues in the CDR3. The CDR3 loop reads CASSGWEETQYF.

The chain couples TRBV30 to TRBJ2-3; TCRdb proposes TRBD2, but this gene call is untestable without DNA. The CDR3 consists of 22 residues. Germline CDR1 is GTSNPN and CDR2 is SVGIG (reference sequence). The CDR3: CAWSGMDFPLSNRRSSADTQYF.

The rearrangement links TRBV20-1 to TRBJ1-2. The CDR3 spans 12 residues. Germline CDR1 reads DFQATT; CDR2 reads SNEGSKA (reference sequence). The CDR3 region is CSASGQLNGYTF.

The CDR3 loop reads CASSPYRNEQYF. The chain employs TRBV7-9 and TRBJ2-7. This CDR3 is 12 amino acids long. Per germline, CDR1 SEHNR and CDR2 FQNEAQ (reference sequence).

The chain uses TRBV5-5 and TRBJ2-1; checking the TCRdb D call of TRBD1 is not possible without DNA. Germline V gene sequence: CDR1 SGHKS, CDR2 YYEKEE (reference sequence). This CDR3 has 15 residues. The chain's CDR3 is CASSLAGQGYNEQFF.